What follows are 6 T cell receptor beta chains derived from one specimen sequenced in a study of blood T cell repertoires in COVID-19. Clones were read by immunoSEQ multiplex PCR, and TCRdb kept only the in-frame ones, dropping some. Among approximately 5,900 clones listed, 82% were seen once. The sequencing input was peripheral blood. The receptors here all came from a human donor with active COVID-19. The donor label of this sample is uncertain.

The chain uses TRBV10-3 and TRBJ1-2; 9 bases match TRBD1. This CDR3 is 16 amino acids long. The germline gives CDR1 ENHRY, CDR2 SYGVKD. Unmatched junction bases numbered 9, after V lost 5 bases and J lost 2 bases. This CDR3 reads CAISWDRESPNYGYTF. The DNA for the CDR3 is TGTGCCATCAGTTGGGACAGGGAATCTCCGAACTATGGCTACACCTTC.

The rearrangement links TRBV5-4 to TRBJ2-5, with D maybe TRBD1 (5 bases). V was trimmed by 0 bases and J by 4 bases, leaving 10 bases between them. CDR1 is SGHNT, CDR2 YYREEE, per germline (reference sequence). The CDR3 is 14 residues long. The CDR3 region is CASSLALGAETQYF. CDR3 nucleotide sequence: TGTGCCAGCAGCTTGGCCTTAGGGGCAGAGACCCAGTACTTC.

V usage is TRBV6-5 and J usage is TRBJ2-7; tentatively, D is TRBD1 (6 bases). This CDR3 is 12 amino acids long. Trimming took 8 bases from V and 0 from J, leaving 8 bases between them. Germline V gives CDR1 MNHEY, CDR2 SVGAGI. The CDR3 loop is CASGTSSYEQYV. Written as DNA, the CDR3 is TGTGCCAGCGGGACAAGCTCCTACGAGCAGTACGTC.

The CDR3 sequence is CASSLSSGGWYNEQFF. In DNA, the CDR3 is TGTGCCAGCAGTTTATCATCGGGGGGGTGGTACAATGAGCAGTTCTTC. V is TRBV27 and J is TRBJ2-1; 8 bases align to TRBD2. The CDR3 has 16 residues. In germline, CDR1 is MNHEY, CDR2 SMNVEV (reference sequence). With 0 bases clipped from V and 4 bases from J, the junction kept 5 bases outside the gene matches.

The genes are TRBV7-9 and TRBJ2-7, with TRBD2 matching 9 bases. V shed 3 bases and J 5 bases; nucleotides not matched to a gene: 5. The CDR3 runs 14 residues. In germline, CDR1 is SEHNR, CDR2 FQNEAQ (reference sequence). This CDR3 is CASSFSGGPDEQYF. The CDR3 region has the DNA TGTGCCAGCAGCTTTAGCGGGGGTCCGGACGAGCAGTACTTC.

The chain links TRBV11-2 to TRBJ2-1, with 9 bases matching TRBD2. The ends lost 2 bases at V and 0 bases at J; junction bases unmatched: 8. CDR3 length: 18 residues. The germline V gene encodes CDR1 SGHAT and CDR2 FQNNGV. The CDR3 DNA sequence: TGTGCCAGCAGCTTAATCGGGCGGGGGGGGAGCTCCTACAATGAGCAGTTCTTC. It is translated as CASSLIGRGGSSYNEQFF.